This TCR beta chain was observed in a study of T cell responses to AZD1222 COVID-19 vaccine. Study at large: Second-dose intervals near 4 or 12 weeks were combined. General observations from the study: All repertoire sampling was performed exclusively after the peak T cell response. Donors skewed white British and female; clonal diversity was possibly underestimated. Among vaccine-associated CD4 TCRs, coverage spanned spike, with dominance at 160-218 and 743-854.

As for this clone: Its antigen is unidentified.

Sequenced by immunoSEQ multiplex PCR; TCRdb stores in-frame clones only, minus some. The sample lists 130,000 or so clones; about 93% were seen once. The material was peripheral blood, obtained on day 0 of AZD1222 vaccination. This clonotype was obtained from an adult in good health.

This chain's CDR3 is CASSVNGATNEKLFF. In DNA, the CDR3 is TGTGCCAGCAGCGTAAATGGTGCAACTAATGAAAAACTGTTTTTT. V gene TRBV9 combines with J gene TRBJ1-4, with unresolved D. This CDR3 spans 15 amino acids. CDR1 is SGDLS and CDR2 is YYNGEE in the germline V gene. V gave up 1 base and J gave up 0 bases, with 7 bases separating them.